This entry describes one TCR beta chain. The target antigen is unknown. PCR amplification relied on 60 Vbeta primers (plus 13 Jbeta primers). Here immunoSEQ multiplex PCR was the method, and the copy in TCRdb shows in-frame clones only, minus some. This table holds about 160,000 clones. The record originates from a study of cytomegalovirus exposure and HLA in healthy donors. Trimming cost V 9 bases and J 5 bases, with 17 bases left between them. The V gene's germline CDR1 is MDHEN and CDR2 SYDVKM. The CDR3 runs to 14 residues. Findings and caveats of the study: A further, later analysis showed that HLA-associated TCR beta chains (compared with equally common others) were more clonally expanded.

The rearrangement links TRBV28 to TRBJ1-5; D may be TRBD1 (5 bases). The source of this sequence is a man aged 25 to 45 in good health and CMV-seronegative. Material: PBMCs. The DNA for the CDR3 is TGTGCCAGTACCCCTACAACAGGATATCAGCCCCAGCATTTT. Amino acids: CASTPTTGYQPQHF. Using reference TRBV28 and TRBJ1-5 for the parts outside the CDR3, the full variable domain is DVKVTQSSRYLVKRTGEKVFLECVQDMDHENMFWYRQDPGLGLRLIYFSYDVKMKEKGDIPEGYSVSREKKERFSLILESASTNQTSMYLCASTPTTGYQPQHFGDGTRLSIL.